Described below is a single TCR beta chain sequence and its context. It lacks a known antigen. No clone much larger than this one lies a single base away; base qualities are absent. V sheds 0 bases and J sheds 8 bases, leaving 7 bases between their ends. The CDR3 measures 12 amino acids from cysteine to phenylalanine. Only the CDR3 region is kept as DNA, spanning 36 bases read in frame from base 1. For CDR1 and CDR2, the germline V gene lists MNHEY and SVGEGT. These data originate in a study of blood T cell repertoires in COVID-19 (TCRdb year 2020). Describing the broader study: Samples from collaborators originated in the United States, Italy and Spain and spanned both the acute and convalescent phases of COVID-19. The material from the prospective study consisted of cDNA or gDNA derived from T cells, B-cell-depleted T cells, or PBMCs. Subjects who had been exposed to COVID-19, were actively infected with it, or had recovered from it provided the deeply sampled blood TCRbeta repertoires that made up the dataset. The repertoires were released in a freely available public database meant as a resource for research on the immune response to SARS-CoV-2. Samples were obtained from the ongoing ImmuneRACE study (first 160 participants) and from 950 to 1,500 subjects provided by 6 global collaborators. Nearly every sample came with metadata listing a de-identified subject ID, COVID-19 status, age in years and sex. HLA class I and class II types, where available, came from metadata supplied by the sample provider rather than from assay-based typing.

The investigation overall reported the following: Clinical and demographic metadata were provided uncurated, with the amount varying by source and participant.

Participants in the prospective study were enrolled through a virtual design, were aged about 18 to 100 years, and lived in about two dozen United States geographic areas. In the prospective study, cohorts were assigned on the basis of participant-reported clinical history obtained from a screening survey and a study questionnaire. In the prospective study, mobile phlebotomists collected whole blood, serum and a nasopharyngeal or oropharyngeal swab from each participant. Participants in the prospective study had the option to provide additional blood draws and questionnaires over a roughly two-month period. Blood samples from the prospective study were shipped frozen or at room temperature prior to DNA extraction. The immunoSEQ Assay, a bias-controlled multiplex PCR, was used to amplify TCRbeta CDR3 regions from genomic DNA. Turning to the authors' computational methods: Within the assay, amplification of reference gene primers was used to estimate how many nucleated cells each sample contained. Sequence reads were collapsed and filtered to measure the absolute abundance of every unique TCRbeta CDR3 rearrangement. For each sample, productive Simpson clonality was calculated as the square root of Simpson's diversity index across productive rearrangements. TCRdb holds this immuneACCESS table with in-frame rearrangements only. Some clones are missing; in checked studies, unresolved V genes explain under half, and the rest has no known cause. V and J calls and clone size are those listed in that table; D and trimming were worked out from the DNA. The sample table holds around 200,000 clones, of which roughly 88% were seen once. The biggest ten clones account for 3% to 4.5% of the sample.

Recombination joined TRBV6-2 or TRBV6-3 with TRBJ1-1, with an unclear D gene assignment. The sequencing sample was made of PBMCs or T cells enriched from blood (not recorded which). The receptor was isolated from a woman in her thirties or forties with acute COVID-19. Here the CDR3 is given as CASSYSLREAFF. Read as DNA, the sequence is TGTGCCAGCAGTTACTCTCTCCGGGAAGCTTTCTTT.